The present entry profiles one T cell receptor (beta chain) with its context. Its antigen is currently unknown. Amplification used 60 Vbeta primers and 13 Jbeta primers. Profiling relied on immunoSEQ multiplex PCR, and the TCRdb table lists in-frame clones only, not all of them. This sample has approximately 100,000 clones, with 70% found just once. The record originates from a study of cytomegalovirus exposure and HLA in healthy donors. Study-wide points: Indistinguishable V segments, including TRBV6-2 and TRBV6-3, were excluded. It is likely that the observed cluster of highly shared sequence variants was a sequencing artifact. About 90% or about 30% of the time was how often most TCR beta V segments were productive, according to an earlier analysis.

This CDR3 has 15 residues. V lost 2 bases and J lost 7; bases outside the gene matches: 6. In germline, CDR1 is MNHNY, CDR2 SVGAGI (reference sequence). The receptor comes from a man aged 40-49 years in good health and CMV-seropositive. Specimen: PBMCs. The chain has TRBV6-6 and TRBJ2-2, with 8 bases matching TRBD1. This CDR3 reads CASSYAQGGGGELFF. CDR3 nucleotides: TGTGCCAGCAGTTACGCACAGGGGGGTGGCGGGGAGCTGTTTTTT.